These 32 T cell receptor beta chains came from one sample sequenced in a study of technical replicates of blood from several donors. Clones were read by immunoSEQ multiplex PCR, and TCRdb kept only the in-frame ones, dropping some. The sample records over 75,000 clones, about 97% being singletons. Specimen: T cells isolated from PBMCs. The source is a human donor in good health.

The gene calls are TRBV10-3 and TRBJ2-2; D uncertain. Germline V gene sequence: CDR1 ENHRY, CDR2 SYGVKD. The CDR3 is 13 amino acids. Trimming took 3 bases from V and 4 from J, leaving 6 bases between them. CDR3 in amino acids: CAISDLFTGELFF. CDR3 nucleotide sequence: TGTGCCATCAGTGACCTATTCACCGGGGAGCTGTTTTTT.

V gene TRBV27 combines with J gene TRBJ2-3; 7 nucleotides agree with TRBD2. Trimming took 3 bases from V and 4 from J; bases not matched to a gene: 7. Germline V gene data show CDR1 as MNHEY and CDR2 as SMNVEV (reference sequence). The CDR3 totals 15 residues. CDR3 residues: CASSFAAGRADTQYF. CDR3 bases: TGTGCCAGCAGTTTCGCGGCAGGGAGGGCAGATACGCAGTATTTT.

The table lists this clone with a count of one. The genes are TRBV10-3 and TRBJ2-6; 8 bases match TRBD1. In germline, CDR1 is ENHRY, CDR2 SYGVKD. The CDR3 has 17 residues. The J segment lost 1 base and the V segment lost 5 bases, leaving 7 bases of the junction unmatched. In DNA form, the CDR3 reads TGTGCCATCAGTCCCGGGACAGGAGAATCTGGGGCCAACGTCCTGACTTTC. It translates to CAISPGTGESGANVLTF.

This clone was seen a single time. V usage is TRBV25-1 and J usage is TRBJ2-7, with D possibly matching TRBD1 (6 bases). This CDR3 is 13 amino acids long. Germline V gives CDR1 MGHDK, CDR2 SYGVNS. V was pared by 4 bases and J by 3 bases, with 10 bases between. CDR3 protein: CASSGQDSYEQYF. Written as DNA, the CDR3 is TGTGCCAGCAGTGGCCAGGACAGCTACGAGCAGTACTTC.

This chain joins TRBV7-2 and TRBJ2-3; TRBD2 aligns across 12 bases. With 4 bases clipped from V and 5 bases from J, the junction kept 4 bases outside the gene matches. Germline CDR1 is SGHTA and CDR2 is FQGNSA. This CDR3 spans 15 amino acids. CDR3 amino acids: CASSSTSGRLDTQYF. CDR3 nucleotide sequence: TGTGCCAGCAGCTCGACTAGCGGGAGACTAGATACGCAGTATTTT.

As DNA, the CDR3 is TGTGCCAGCAGTTCCAGGGTAGAGGGAAACACCATATATTTT. Protein sequence: CASSSRVEGNTIYF. The rearrangement uses TRBV28 and TRBJ1-3; weak D call: TRBD1 (5 bases). V shed 4 bases and J shed 4 bases, with 11 bases lying between them. The CDR3 is made up of 14 amino acids. Germline CDR1 and CDR2: MDHEN and SYDVKM.

The chain joins TRBV2 to TRBJ2-4; D is undetermined. Between the trimmed V and J ends, which lost 3 bases and 8 bases, there was a span of 17 bases. Germline V gene sequence: CDR1 SNHLY, CDR2 FYNNEI. The length of the CDR3 is 15 residues. CDR3 sequence: CASSDSFPIVDIQYF. The CDR3 coding sequence is TGTGCCAGCAGTGATTCATTTCCGATAGTAGACATTCAGTACTTC. Drawing the rest from reference TRBV2 and TRBJ2-4, the complete variable domain is EPEVTQTPSHQVTQMGQEVILRCVPISNHLYFYWYRQILGQKVEFLVSFYNNEISEKSEIFDDQFSVERPDGSNFTLKIRSTKLEDSAMYFCASSDSFPIVDIQYFGAGTRLSVL.

The rearrangement joins TRBV6-5 to TRBJ2-1; 7 bases fit TRBD2. Unmatched junction bases numbered 5, after V lost 5 bases and J lost 7 bases. Germline V gives CDR1 MNHEY, CDR2 SVGAGI. CDR3 size: 13 residues. The CDR3, as DNA: TGTGCCAGCAGTCAAATTAGCGGGAATGAGCAGTTCTTC. This codes for CASSQISGNEQFF.

This clone has only one observation. The rearrangement joins TRBV2 to TRBJ1-3; unclear D gene. Trimming pared 8 bases from V and 0 bases from J, leaving 14 bases between. Per germline, CDR1 SNHLY and CDR2 FYNNEI. The CDR3 has 15 residues. CDR3: CASHVGLSSGNTIYF. Here the CDR3 DNA reads TGTGCCAGCCACGTCGGACTGAGCTCTGGAAACACCATATATTTT.

The chain couples TRBV9 to TRBJ1-5, with TRBD1 matching over 10 bases. CDR1 and CDR2 (germline): SGDLS, YYNGEE. The junction had 3 bases not matched to a gene; V was cut back by 0 bases and J by 6 bases. The CDR3 is made up of 15 amino acids. The CDR3: CASSVGQGAGQPQHF. CDR3 nucleotides: TGTGCCAGCAGCGTAGGACAGGGGGCGGGTCAGCCCCAGCATTTT.

This clone has just one count. The V gene is TRBV21-1, the J gene TRBJ2-7; no DNA check was done on the table's D call, TRBD2. TRBV21-1 is termed a pseudogene. The CDR3 runs 17 residues. For the CDR3, the DNA is TGTGCCAGCAGCAAGACCAAGGCTAGCGGGAAGAATAAGGGGCAGTACTTC. It is translated as CASSKTKASGKNKGQYF.

The CDR3 reads CASSPEVSGGNTDTQYF. The CDR3, as DNA: TGCGCCAGCAGCCCCGAGGTTAGCGGGGGTAACACAGATACGCAGTATTTT. The V call is TRBV5-1, the J call TRBJ2-3; 9 bases align to TRBD2. CDR1 SGHRS and CDR2 YFSETQ come from the germline V gene. The J segment lost 2 bases and the V segment lost 4 bases, leaving 11 bases of the junction unmatched. The length of the CDR3 is 17 residues.

The chain links TRBV11-2 to TRBJ2-7, with 11 bases identical to TRBD2. From germline, CDR1 is SGHAT and CDR2 FQNNGV. The CDR3 spans 16 residues. Germline trimming cut 0 bases from V and 4 bases from J; bases unmatched to any gene: 5. Here the CDR3 DNA reads TGTGCCAGCAGCTTAGAATTTACTAGCGGGAGTTACGAGCAGTACTTC. Its translation: CASSLEFTSGSYEQYF.

This clone was counted only a few times. V usage is TRBV5-4 and J usage is TRBJ1-2; 7 bases line up with TRBD1. The CDR3 has 14 residues. V shed 5 bases, J shed 4 bases, and the junction held 8 bases outside the gene matches. Per the germline V gene, CDR1 is SGHNT and CDR2 is YYREEE (reference sequence). CDR3: CASSLDRASYGYTF. As DNA, the CDR3 is TGTGCCAGCAGTTTAGACAGGGCTAGCTATGGCTACACCTTC.

V is TRBV7-2 and J is TRBJ1-2; 9 bases align to TRBD1. This CDR3 is 15 amino acids long. The germline V gene encodes CDR1 SGHTA and CDR2 FQGNSA. Losses at the gene ends were 3 bases for V and 7 bases for J; bases not matched to a gene: 9. The CDR3 sequence is CASSFGTGLSSGYTF. The DNA for the CDR3 is TGTGCCAGCAGCTTCGGGACAGGGCTATCAAGTGGCTACACCTTC. The complete variable domain, with remaining parts taken from reference TRBV7-2 and TRBJ1-2, reads GAGVSQSPSNKVTEKGKDVELRCDPISGHTALYWYRQSLGQGLEFLIYFQGNSAPDKSGLPSDRFSAERTGGSVSTLTIQRTQQEDSAVYLCASSFGTGLSSGYTFGSGTRLTVV.

The rearrangement uses TRBV4-3 and TRBJ2-3; D possibly corresponds to TRBD1 (6 bases). Germline CDR1 reads LGHNA; CDR2 reads YSLEER. Trimming took off 1 base at V and 3 bases at J, with 20 bases between the two ends. This CDR3 is 18 amino acids long. CDR3 protein: CASSQAQDSKMGTDTQYF. The CDR3 DNA follows: TGCGCCAGCAGCCAAGCCCAGGACAGCAAGATGGGTACAGATACGCAGTATTTT.

The rearrangement joins TRBV5-1 to TRBJ1-1; D possibly corresponds to TRBD1 (6 bases). Germline V lookup: CDR1 SGHRS, CDR2 YFSETQ. The CDR3 runs to 15 residues. Trimming shortened V by 4 bases and J by 0 bases, and 13 bases separated the two germline ends. CDR3 amino acids: CASSLRTVMNTEAFF. CDR3 nucleotide sequence: TGCGCCAGCAGCCTAAGGACAGTAATGAACACTGAAGCTTTCTTT.

The V gene is TRBV28, the J gene TRBJ2-1; 9 bases match TRBD2. The CDR3 consists of 16 residues. The V and J ends lost 5 bases and 6 bases, in that order; junction bases with no gene match: 11. Germline V CDR1 and CDR2: MDHEN, SYDVKM. The CDR3 is CASSVAGDTLSNEQFF. The CDR3 nucleotides read TGTGCCAGCAGTGTAGCGGGAGATACCCTTTCCAATGAGCAGTTCTTC.

The CDR3 reads CASRPGSISYEQYF. DNA for the CDR3: TGTGCCAGCAGACCGGGGTCGATCTCCTACGAGCAGTACTTC. The chain combines TRBV7-8 with TRBJ2-7, with D possibly being TRBD2 (5 bases). Germline values: CDR1 SGHVS, CDR2 FQNEAQ. This CDR3 region has 14 residues. Trimming left V 6 bases short and J 0 bases short, with 12 bases between.

The chain is built from TRBV5-4 and TRBJ2-5, with D possibly being TRBD2 (5 bases). The length of the CDR3 is 14 residues. In germline, CDR1 is SGHNT, CDR2 YYREEE (reference sequence). Trimming took off 0 bases at V and 5 bases at J, with 11 bases between the two ends. The chain's CDR3 is CASSLERVGETQYF. The CDR3 coding sequence is TGTGCCAGCAGCTTGGAGAGGGTTGGGGAGACCCAGTACTTC.

The genes are TRBV6-6 and TRBJ2-7; possible D gene TRBD1, 6 bases. The germline V gene has CDR1 MNHNY and CDR2 SVGAGI (reference sequence). This CDR3 region has 12 residues. V dropped 6 bases and J dropped 7 bases, with 13 bases sitting between them. CDR3 residues: CASSQTGQEQYF. The CDR3 DNA reads as TGTGCCAGCAGCCAAACAGGGCAGGAGCAGTACTTC.

J is TRBJ1-2 and V is TRBV11-1; TRBD1 agrees at 7 bases. Per germline, CDR1 SGHAT and CDR2 FQDESV (reference sequence). The CDR3 loop spans 12 amino acids. J was trimmed by 8 bases and V by 5 bases; bases with no gene match: 5. CDR3 sequence: CASSMTGRGYTF. The DNA for the CDR3 is TGTGCCAGCAGCATGACAGGGCGAGGCTACACCTTC.

The chain employs TRBV4-3 and TRBJ2-6; D possibly corresponds to TRBD1 (5 bases). The CDR3 totals 20 residues. V was trimmed by 0 bases and J by 0 bases, leaving 18 bases between them. Germline lookup yields CDR1 LGHNA and CDR2 YSLEER. This CDR3 is CASSQDLSGSSLSGANVLTF. The CDR3 nucleotides are TGCGCCAGCAGCCAAGATCTTTCAGGGTCCTCTCTCTCTGGGGCCAACGTCCTGACTTTC.

V and J are TRBV7-9 and TRBJ1-1, with D unresolved. This CDR3 is 15 amino acids long. In germline, CDR1 is SEHNR, CDR2 FQNEAQ (reference sequence). Trimming left V 4 bases short and J 2 bases short, with 14 bases between. The CDR3 protein is CASSSPLGSNTEAFF. In DNA form, the CDR3 reads TGTGCCAGCAGCTCACCCTTGGGGAGTAACACTGAAGCTTTCTTT.

This chain connects TRBV30 to TRBJ2-7, with a weak D call TRBD2 (6 bases). Germline V lookup: CDR1 GTSNPN, CDR2 SVGIG (reference sequence). The CDR3 has 14 amino acids. V lost 4 bases, J lost 6 bases, and 19 bases lay in between. In DNA, the CDR3 is TGTGCCTGGATCAGAGGAGGGACGGGCCCCGAGCAGTACTTC. Its protein product is CAWIRGGTGPEQYF.

This clone was counted a single time. The chain combines TRBV7-2 with TRBJ2-5; D is possibly TRBD2 (6 bases). This CDR3 has 17 residues. The V and J ends lost 5 bases and 1 base respectively, with 20 bases between them. CDR1 SGHTA and CDR2 FQGNSA come from the germline V gene. CDR3 nucleotide sequence: TGTGCCAGCAGCCAAACCGGGGATCGCGGGGTCCAAGAGACCCAGTACTTC. Amino acids: CASSQTGDRGVQETQYF.

The rearrangement joins TRBV25-1 to TRBJ1-5; perhaps TRBD1 as D (5 bases). The germline CDR1 and CDR2 sequences are MGHDK and SYGVNS. The V gene lost 3 bases and the J gene lost 6 bases, with 12 bases spanning the gap. This CDR3 contains 14 residues. CDR3 protein: CASSDSGGTQPQHF. CDR3 DNA: TGTGCCAGCAGTGACTCCGGGGGGACTCAGCCCCAGCATTTT.

The V and J genes are TRBV29-1 and TRBJ2-1; TRBD2 is a possible D gene (5 bases). The germline V gene encodes CDR1 SQVTM and CDR2 ANQGSEA. The CDR3 runs to 10 residues. The V end lost 6 bases, the J end lost 9 bases, and 9 bases lay between the germline ends. CDR3 amino acids: CSVISVEQFF. The DNA of the CDR3 is TGCAGCGTCATTAGCGTTGAGCAGTTCTTC.

DNA for the CDR3: TGCAGCGCCGGCGGCGGAAGGGGGGAGACCCAGTACTTC. It is translated as CSAGGGRGETQYF. The J gene is TRBJ2-5, the V gene TRBV29-1; TRBD1 is a possible D gene (6 bases). Trimming stripped 7 bases from V and 5 bases from J, with 17 bases between. Germline loops: CDR1 SQVTM, CDR2 ANQGSEA. There are 13 residues in the CDR3.

The chain has TRBV9 and TRBJ1-1, with D possibly TRBD1 on 5 matching bases. Trimming pared 0 bases from V and 5 bases from J, leaving 14 bases between. This CDR3 is built from 15 residues. Germline V gene sequence: CDR1 SGDLS, CDR2 YYNGEE. DNA of the CDR3: TGTGCCAGCAGCGTAGCTTGGCAGCGGGGGACTGAAGCTTTCTTT. Its translation: CASSVAWQRGTEAFF.

The V call is TRBV29-1, the J call TRBJ2-5; 12 positions match TRBD2. This CDR3 spans 13 amino acids. V shed 4 bases, J shed 5 bases, and the junction held 2 bases outside the gene matches. Germline V gene sequence: CDR1 SQVTM, CDR2 ANQGSEA. CDR3 sequence (DNA): TGCAGCGTTGGTCTAGCGGGAGGGGAGACCCAGTACTTC. Translating it yields CSVGLAGGETQYF.

The chain links TRBV7-9 to TRBJ2-1; 10 bases map to TRBD2. The length of the CDR3 is 17 residues. Trimming cost V 2 bases and J 6 bases; bases outside gene matches: 10. The V gene's germline CDR1 is SEHNR and CDR2 FQNEAQ (reference sequence). The DNA of the CDR3 is TGTGCCAGCAGCTTAAATTTTGGCCTAGCGGGAGTCAATGAGCAGTTCTTC. This gives the protein CASSLNFGLAGVNEQFF.